This TCR beta chain comes out of a study of T-cell reconstitution after alpha-beta-depleted transplantation in children (dated by TCRdb to about 2016). As for the study more broadly: T-cell immune reconstitution after TCRalphabeta/CD19-depleted allogeneic hematopoietic cell transplantation in children was quantitatively tracked in the study by means of TCR repertoire profiling. Here is what the overall study found, with its caveats: Over subsequent months, a decline in hyperexpanded clone frequencies was noted, and after one year, T-cell counts and TCRbeta diversity were mostly ascribed to newly produced T cells. The apparently early alphabetaT-cell count recovery about two months after transplant was reportedly dependent on only several hundred rapidly expanded clones derived from non-depleted graft cells. The high TCRbeta diversity at day 60 in some patients was ascribed to recipient T cells and intrathymic progenitors that had survived conditioning.

The germline V gene (reference sequence) yields MNHNY for CDR1 and SVGAGI for CDR2. Trimming costs V 2 bases and J 8 bases, and their ends lie 7 bases apart. Including cysteine and phenylalanine, the CDR3 has 12 amino acids. Only the CDR3 DNA is retained, 36 bases long and in frame from the first base. The library was generated by PCR. The instrument given in TCRdb is Illumina HiSeq 2500. TCR library preparation used molecular barcoding, with unique molecular identifiers applied to normalize quantification of the TCRbeta repertoire. TCRdb's own reprocessing of the public reads used fastp at Q25 and MiXCR and kept productive beta chains. Here each entry gathers all rows of one CDR3 protein and keeps the most common genes and DNA. The sample table contains approximately 980,000 distinct CDR3 sequences; only one count was recorded for about 26% of them. About 28% of the sample goes to the ten largest clones.

The treatment or condition label, read with the paper, signifies: allogeneic hematopoietic cell transplantation with graft depleted of TCRalphabeta T cells and CD19 B cells. The children who served as transplant recipients had been given grafts of TCRalphabeta/CD19-depleted allogeneic hematopoietic cells. This clonotype turned up a few times. This receptor's antigen is unknown. Base qualities are not at hand, and no much larger clone is one base apart. Here the chain combines TRBV6-6 and TRBJ2-1, and TRBD1 may be the D gene, going by 5 matching bases. Sequencing used PBMCs, mostly from graft donor cells, obtained 360 days after TCRalphabeta/CD19-depleted stem cell transplant. The receptor was derived from a boy younger than two who had a stem cell transplant for SCID, so the T cells may come from the graft donor. In nucleotides, the sequence is TGTGCCAGCAGTTACCTCAGGGATGAGCAGTTCTTC. Its product reads: CASSYLRDEQFF.